The 13 T cell receptor beta chains reported below all come from one sample, sequenced in a study of T cells in Graves' hyperthyroidism and ophthalmopathy. The CDR3 regions of TCR beta were amplified from RNA transcripts. First-round RT-PCR targeting the TCR CDR3 was performed with the HTBI primer set. MiXCR was run by TCRdb on the multiplex PCR reads, yielding one entry per CDR3 protein. The data contain hundreds of thousands of distinct CDR3 sequences, less than 45% of them singletons. Material: peripheral blood or thyroid tissue (not recorded which). These receptors all come from an adult man with Graves' disease, either hyperthyroidism or ophthalmopathy (not recorded which).

The chain carries TRBV29-1 and TRBJ1-2, with D perhaps TRBD1 (6 bases). Germline values: CDR1 SQVTM, CDR2 ANQGSEA. Trimming took off 6 bases at V and 0 bases at J, with 14 bases between the two ends. This CDR3 has 14 amino acids. The CDR3 DNA is TGCAGCGTAGAAAGAGGGGGAGCTAACTATGGCTACACCTTC. Amino acid sequence: CSVERGGANYGYTF.

The chain joins TRBV20-1 to TRBJ1-5; weak D call: TRBD1 (5 bases). The CDR3 length is 16 residues. V shed 0 bases and J shed 1 base, with 13 bases lying between them. The germline gives CDR1 DFQATT, CDR2 SNEGSKA (reference sequence). The CDR3 region is CSAREAGGGSNQPQHF. Here the CDR3 DNA reads TGCAGTGCTAGAGAGGCGGGGGGTGGGAGCAATCAGCCCCAGCATTTT.

This clonotype appeared a single time. The J gene is TRBJ2-7, the V gene TRBV7-9, with TRBD1 as a possible D gene (5 bases). There are 15 residues in the CDR3. V lost 3 bases and J 0 bases, leaving 12 bases between the germline ends. The germline V gene has CDR1 SEHNR and CDR2 FQNEAQ (reference sequence). CDR3 amino acids: CASSLNPDTSYEQYF. The CDR3 DNA reads as TGTGCCAGCAGCTTGAATCCGGACACCTCCTACGAGCAGTACTTC.

The rearrangement links TRBV2 to TRBJ1-5; possible D gene TRBD1, 6 bases. The length of the CDR3 is 14 residues. Trimming removed 3 bases from V and 2 bases from J, with 8 bases in between. Germline V gene sequence: CDR1 SNHLY, CDR2 FYNNEI. CDR3 bases: TGTGCCAGCAGTGAGGGGGCTGGCAATCAGCCCCAGCATTTT. Protein product: CASSEGAGNQPQHF.

Details on this clonotype: One junction end does not reproduce the germline sequence, and a read error may be involved. CDR3 in amino acids: CVSSLGRSGGYTF. CDR3 DNA: TGTGTCAGCAGCTTGGGGAGGAGCGGCGGCTACACCTTC. This chain uses TRBV5-6 with TRBJ1-2; D is ambiguous. This CDR3 is built from 13 residues. CDR1 is SGHDT and CDR2 is YYEEEE in the germline V gene.

The chain uses TRBV20-1 and TRBJ2-7; no firm D call. Germline CDR1 DFQATT, CDR2 SNEGSKA (reference sequence). CDR3 length equals 14 residues. V dropped 3 bases and J dropped 0 bases, with 12 bases sitting between them. CDR3 coding DNA: TGCAGTGCTAGGAGAGCTTCATTCTCCTACGAGCAGTACTTC. This encodes CSARRASFSYEQYF.

The V gene is TRBV19, the J gene TRBJ1-1, with D tentatively TRBD1 (6 bases). V lost 5 bases and J lost 0, with 10 bases in between. CDR3 length equals 14 residues. Germline V gene data show CDR1 as LNHDA and CDR2 as SQIVND (reference sequence). CDR3: CASSQGNMNTEAFF. The CDR3 DNA reads TGTGCCAGTAGTCAGGGGAATATGAACACTGAAGCTTTCTTT.

The rearrangement uses TRBV2 and TRBJ1-4; 10 nucleotides match TRBD1. CDR1 is SNHLY and CDR2 is FYNNEI in the germline V gene. The J segment lost 7 bases and the V segment lost 4 bases, leaving 6 bases of the junction unmatched. The CDR3 is 15 amino acids. The CDR3 is CASSGGDRGSEKLFF. The CDR3 nucleotides read TGTGCCAGCAGTGGAGGGGACAGGGGCTCTGAAAAACTGTTTTTT.

This clonotype was seen ten or more times. The chain uses TRBV4-1 and TRBJ1-6, with 8 bases fitting TRBD1. V shed 1 base, J shed 6 bases, and the junction held 5 bases outside the gene matches. Germline loops: CDR1 MGHRA, CDR2 YSYEKL. The CDR3 sequence is 16 residues long. CDR3 coding DNA: TGCGCCAGCAGCCAAGGAGGACAGGGAACTAATTCACCCCTCCACTTT. Translating gives CASSQGGQGTNSPLHF.

J is TRBJ1-4 and V is TRBV2; the D is unclear. With 6 bases removed from V and 8 bases from J, the gap between germline ends came to 10 bases. CDR1 and CDR2 from the germline V gene are SNHLY and FYNNEI. The CDR3 runs to 12 residues. The CDR3 here is CASREWEEKLFF. The DNA of the CDR3 is TGTGCCAGCAGAGAGTGGGAGGAAAAACTGTTTTTT.

V gene TRBV7-2 combines with J gene TRBJ1-1; 9 nucleotides agree with TRBD1. V was clipped by 3 bases and J by 0 bases; unmatched bases: 14. The CDR3 covers 19 residues. Looked up from germline, CDR1 is SGHTA and CDR2 is FQGNSA. The CDR3 bases are TGTGCCAGCAGCTTGGTACCGGGACAGGGTAGGGACTTGAACACTGAAGCTTTCTTT. It is translated as CASSLVPGQGRDLNTEAFF.

The chain links TRBV6-6 to TRBJ2-7; 11 nucleotides line up with TRBD2. CDR1 is MNHNY and CDR2 is SVGAGI in the germline V gene (reference sequence). Losses at the gene ends were 5 bases for V and 6 bases for J; bases not matched to a gene: 6. The CDR3 extends over 14 amino acids. The CDR3 sequence: CASSDGTSGAEQYF. CDR3 nucleotide sequence: TGTGCCAGCAGTGATGGGACTAGCGGAGCCGAGCAGTACTTC.

There are a few counts of this clonotype. The chain recombines TRBV6-1 with TRBJ1-2; 12 bases align to TRBD1. The CDR3 spans 15 residues. With 8 bases clipped from V and 4 bases from J, the junction kept 8 bases outside the gene matches. The V gene's germline CDR1 is MNHNS and CDR2 SASEGT. CDR3 in amino acids: CASGTGGATLYGYTF. The CDR3 coding sequence is TGTGCCAGCGGGACAGGGGGCGCAACCCTCTATGGCTACACCTTC.